This is a list of T cell receptor beta chains from one sample in a study of blood T cell repertoires in COVID-19. This table comes from immunoSEQ multiplex PCR, and its TCRdb copy is limited to in-frame clones, with some not included. Of nearly 95,000 clones in the sample, around 86% are singletons; the top ten hold less than 5%. The specimen was peripheral blood. The receptor source for this set is an elderly woman with acute or convalescent COVID-19. Each CDR3 is given with its conserved first and last residue. D genes are given only for firm matches. Clone size is not always given. Where it is, it says once, few, many or a class for expanded clones.

D	V	size	J	CDR3	DNA
.	TRBV2	.	TRBJ2-7	CASRGGGASEQYF	TGTGCCAGCAGAGGTGGGGGGGCTTCCGAGCAGTACTTC
.	TRBV9	.	TRBJ1-4	CASSVAGQTFNEKLFF	TGTGCCAGCAGCGTAGCTGGACAGACTTTTAATGAAAAACTGTTTTTT
.	TRBV18	.	TRBJ2-1	CASSPRYNEQFF	TGTGCCAGCTCACCCAGATACAATGAGCAGTTCTTC
.	TRBV6-2/TRBV6-3	once	TRBJ2-7	CASSYAYRDQQYF	TGTGCCAGCAGTTACGCGTACAGGGACCAGCAGTACTTC
.	TRBV5-1	once	TRBJ1-6	CASSTATSKEPLHF	TGCGCCAGCAGCACCGCCACGTCAAAGGAGCCCCTCCACTTT
TRBD1	TRBV7-2	.	TRBJ2-1	CASSNRGGYNEQFF	TGTGCCAGCAGCAACAGGGGTGGCTACAATGAGCAGTTCTTC
.	TRBV9	.	TRBJ1-1	CASSVAGVTGTEAFF	TGTGCCAGCAGCGTAGCAGGGGTGACCGGGACTGAAGCTTTCTTT
.	TRBV30	.	TRBJ2-7	CAWSRQALEQYF	TGTGCCTGGAGTAGACAGGCCCTCGAGCAGTACTTC
TRBD1	TRBV19	.	TRBJ1-2	CASSGLGQGEHGYTF	TGTGCCAGTAGTGGGCTTGGACAGGGGGAACATGGCTACACCTTC
TRBD1	TRBV6-5	once	TRBJ2-5	CASSSTSGQGRETQYF	TGTGCCAGCAGTTCCACTTCGGGACAGGGCCGAGAGACCCAGTACTTC
TRBD1	TRBV6-2/TRBV6-3	.	TRBJ2-1	CASSHPGGMQFF	TGTGCCAGCAGCCACCCAGGGGGAATGCAGTTCTTC
.	TRBV5-1	.	TRBJ1-1	CASSTDTNTEAFF	TGCGCCAGCAGCACGGACACAAACACTGAAGCTTTCTTT
.	TRBV5-1	.	TRBJ1-1	CASSLVEGTEAFF	TGCGCCAGCAGCTTGGTGGAGGGCACTGAAGCTTTCTTT
.	TRBV19	.	TRBJ1-5	CASSIARQGNQPQHF	TGTGCCAGTAGTATAGCCCGACAGGGCAATCAGCCCCAGCATTTT
TRBD1	TRBV7-9	.	TRBJ2-3	CASSPDRGSQYF	TGTGCCAGCAGCCCCGACAGGGGGTCGCAGTATTTT
.	TRBV6-5	.	TRBJ1-1	CATKTGNTEAFF	TGTGCCACTAAAACAGGGAACACTGAAGCTTTCTTT
TRBD2	TRBV19	.	TRBJ2-3	CASSPSGLAGTTDTQYF	TGTGCCAGTTCGCCATCCGGACTAGCGGGGACCACAGATACGCAGTATTTT
.	TRBV9	.	TRBJ1-1	CASSALGDRDTEAFF	TGTGCCAGCAGCGCGTTAGGTGATCGGGACACTGAAGCTTTCTTT
.	TRBV30	.	TRBJ1-4	CAWRDSRRNEKLFF	TGTGCCTGGAGGGACAGTCGGAGGAATGAAAAACTGTTTTTT
.	TRBV3-1/TRBV3-2	.	TRBJ2-5	CASSQQGGETQYF	TGTGCCAGCAGCCAACAAGGAGGTGAGACCCAGTACTTC
.	TRBV7-6	.	TRBJ1-3	CASSLALPVRSGNTIYF	TGTGCCAGCAGCTTAGCTCTTCCGGTTCGCTCTGGAAACACCATATATTTT
.	TRBV19	.	TRBJ1-6	CASSTTGYNSPLHF	TGTGCCAGTAGTACGACAGGCTATAATTCACCCCTCCACTTT
TRBD1	TRBV11-2	.	TRBJ1-2	CASSNFRDRLGYTF	TGTGCCAGCAGCAACTTCCGGGACAGACTTGGCTACACCTTC
TRBD1	TRBV25-1	.	TRBJ2-1	CASRPSYRGLHEQFF	TGTGCCAGCAGACCCTCCTACAGGGGCCTACATGAGCAGTTCTTC
TRBD1	TRBV7-9	.	TRBJ2-5	CASTRQGWVASGETQYF	TGTGCCAGCACCCGACAGGGTTGGGTAGCATCGGGAGAGACCCAGTACTTC
.	TRBV7-8	.	TRBJ2-6	CASSLVGLSGANVLTF	TGTGCCAGCAGCCTCGTGGGGCTTTCTGGGGCCAACGTCCTGACTTTC
TRBD1	TRBV18	.	TRBJ2-1	CASSPDQGAHEQFF	TGTGCCAGCTCACCCGACCAGGGGGCCCATGAGCAGTTCTTC
.	TRBV7-9	once	TRBJ2-1	CASRLEGIPNEQFF	TGTGCCAGCAGACTAGAAGGGATCCCCAATGAGCAGTTCTTC
.	TRBV6-5	.	TRBJ2-7	CASSYSRQGYEQYF	TGTGCCAGCAGTTACTCAAGGCAGGGCTACGAGCAGTACTTC
.	TRBV6-6	.	TRBJ2-1	CASSDRERTYNEQFF	TGTGCCAGCAGTGACCGGGAGAGGACCTACAATGAGCAGTTCTTC
TRBD2	TRBV29-1	.	TRBJ2-1	CSVVPSFSGRNEQFF	TGCAGCGTTGTCCCAAGTTTTAGCGGGAGGAATGAGCAGTTCTTC